This T cell receptor (beta chain) comes out of a study of cytomegalovirus exposure and HLA in healthy donors. V lost 5 bases and J 2 bases, leaving 12 bases between the germline ends. This CDR3 has 14 residues. The germline gives CDR1 WNHNN, CDR2 SYGVQD (reference sequence). Profiling relied on immunoSEQ multiplex PCR, and the TCRdb table lists in-frame clones only, not all of them. The table shows about 100,000 clones, with about 85% occurring only once. Sequencing used PBMCs. This TCR was recovered from a woman between 18 and 30 years old in good health and CMV-seronegative. The chain uses TRBV10-1 and TRBJ1-2; no firm D call. CDR3 in amino acids: CASSPTGINYGYTF. CDR3 DNA: TGCGCCAGCAGTCCGACGGGAATCAACTATGGCTACACCTTC.